The table lists the clone carrying this T cell receptor beta chain with a count of one. Its antigen is unidentified. The data originate from a study of PD-1 blockade in classical Hodgkin lymphoma. Study-wide context: Patients were infused with nivolumab 3 mg/kg every 2 weeks. Study results and limitations: Among the patients, those starting nivolumab under 1 year after ASCT were excluded. Factors driving the repertoire differences, possibly disease activity or prior therapy, remain undefined. The study reported lower baseline TCR diversity in newly diagnosed patients than in healthy donors.

Clones were read by immunoSEQ multiplex PCR, and TCRdb kept only the in-frame ones, dropping some. The repertoire consists of around 20,000 clones, with roughly 80% occurring once and the leading ten covering 24%. V gave up 3 bases and J gave up 6 bases, with 12 bases separating them. The CDR3 loop spans 13 amino acids. Germline V CDR1 and CDR2: SGHRS, YFSETQ. Following autologous stem cell transplantation, relapse occurred in every patient, and exposure to brentuximab vedotin varied. This chain joins TRBV5-1 and TRBJ1-2; perhaps TRBD1 as D (5 bases). Sequenced here: peripheral blood mononuclear cells (PBMCs), sampled at baseline. This TCR was sampled from a human donor with classical Hodgkin lymphoma. Here the CDR3 DNA reads TGCGCCAGCAGCTGGGGGAGGGGTGATGGCTACACCTTC. Translation gives CASSWGRGDGYTF.